The 25 T cell receptor beta chains below come from one sample, sequenced in a study of T-cell reconstitution after alpha-beta-depleted transplantation in children. A library of TCRbeta sequences, prepared with unique molecular identifiers, was generated. TCRdb itself ran the PCR reads through MiXCR, one entry per CDR3 protein. This sample has about 580,000 distinct CDR3 sequences, with 23% found just once. Material: PBMCs, mostly from graft donor cells, obtained 360 days after TCRalphabeta/CD19-depleted stem cell transplant. The receptors come from a boy younger than two who had a stem cell transplant for acute myeloid leukemia, so the T cells may come from the graft donor.

This clonotype has at least ten counts. The V gene is TRBV12-3 or TRBV12-4, the J gene TRBJ2-2, with TRBD1 matching over 7 bases. V lost 6 bases and J lost 3; bases outside the gene matches: 7. This CDR3 comprises 15 residues. CDR3 sequence: CASSRDSQYTGELFF. The CDR3 DNA reads as TGTGCCAGCAGCCGGGACAGTCAGTACACCGGGGAGCTGTTTTTT.

This clonotype was counted ten times or more. The gene calls are TRBV4-3 and TRBJ2-7; 9 bases fit TRBD1. Germline trimming cut 3 bases from V and 4 bases from J; bases unmatched to any gene: 7. The CDR3 contains 15 residues. Germline V gene data show CDR1 as LGHNA and CDR2 as YSLEER. CDR3 sequence reads: CASSQGADRGYEQYF. The DNA for the CDR3 is TGCGCCAGCAGCCAGGGGGCCGACAGGGGGTACGAGCAGTACTTC.

This clonotype was recorded many times. The V and J genes are TRBV5-1 and TRBJ2-1, with 7 bases lining up with TRBD1. The CDR3 is 14 amino acids. J lost 5 bases, V lost 3 bases, and 5 bases had no gene match. Germline loops: CDR1 SGHRS, CDR2 YFSETQ. As DNA, the CDR3 is TGCGCCAGCAGCTCTCGACAGGGCCACAATGAGCAGTTCTTC. Translation: CASSSRQGHNEQFF.

The table lists this clonotype with a few counts. The chain has TRBV20-1 and TRBJ1-2; D is unclear. Germline V gives CDR1 DFQATT, CDR2 SNEGSKA (reference sequence). The V end was cut by 3 bases, the J end by 4 bases, with 18 bases between. There are 15 residues in the CDR3. CDR3 loop: CSARSFQGRVYGYTF. The CDR3 DNA reads as TGCAGTGCTAGGTCATTTCAAGGGCGGGTCTATGGCTACACCTTC.

Many counts were recorded for this clonotype. This rearrangement joins TRBV20-1 to TRBJ2-3; TRBD2 aligns across 7 bases. CDR1 and CDR2 from the germline V gene are DFQATT and SNEGSKA (reference sequence). The CDR3 runs to 12 residues. J lost 3 bases, V lost 3 bases, and 0 bases had no gene match. CDR3 bases: TGCAGTGCTAGCGGGGGGACAGATACGCAGTATTTT. This gives the protein CSASGGTDTQYF.

This clonotype has ten or more counts. V is TRBV7-2 and J is TRBJ2-3; D remains unclear. Germline-derived CDR1 and CDR2 are SGHTA and FQGNSA. The ends were cut back, 0 bases at V and 5 bases at J, with 6 bases in the middle. The CDR3 contains 13 residues. The CDR3 here is CASSLAAGDTQYF. CDR3 nucleotide sequence: TGTGCCAGCAGCTTAGCAGCTGGAGATACGCAGTATTTT.

This clonotype occurred many times. This chain connects TRBV12-3 or TRBV12-4 to TRBJ2-6; no firm D call. V lost 2 bases and J lost 1, with 9 bases in between. This CDR3 comprises 16 residues. The CDR3 is CASSLRAGSGANVLTF. The CDR3 DNA sequence: TGTGCCAGCAGTTTAAGAGCTGGATCTGGGGCCAACGTCCTGACTTTC.

This clonotype came up a few times. The chain combines TRBV12-3 or TRBV12-4 with TRBJ1-3; 8 nucleotides align to TRBD1. This CDR3 contains 14 residues. Germline trimming cut 6 bases from V and 6 bases from J; bases unmatched to any gene: 7. In nucleotides, the CDR3 is TGTGCCAGCAGGACCCCGGACAGGGTAAACACCATATATTTT. It encodes CASRTPDRVNTIYF.

This chain connects TRBV5-1 to TRBJ2-6; 13 bases agree with TRBD2. CDR1 SGHRS and CDR2 YFSETQ come from the germline V gene. V lost 3 bases and J lost 0; bases outside the gene matches: 3. The CDR3 sequence is 18 residues long. The CDR3 loop reads CASSSGLAGDSGANVLTF. CDR3 nucleotides: TGCGCCAGCAGCTCTGGACTAGCGGGGGACTCTGGGGCCAACGTCCTGACTTTC.

This clonotype has only a few counts. The CDR3 loop is CASSERDYNTEAFF. The CDR3 DNA reads TGTGCCAGCAGCGAAAGGGATTACAACACTGAAGCTTTCTTT. This chain uses TRBV11-2 with TRBJ1-1; D remains ambiguous. CDR1 and CDR2 from the germline V gene are SGHAT and FQNNGV. Between the trimmed V and J ends, which lost 5 bases and 2 bases, there was a span of 12 bases. The CDR3 contains 14 residues.

The J gene is TRBJ2-5, the V gene TRBV25-1; D is possibly TRBD1 (5 bases). CDR1 is MGHDK, CDR2 SYGVNS, per germline. The CDR3 sequence is 17 residues long. The V end was cut by 0 bases, the J end by 0 bases, with 14 bases between. The CDR3, as DNA: TGTGCCAGCAGTGAATATGAGCCTGGACACCACCAAGAGACCCAGTACTTC. This codes for CASSEYEPGHHQETQYF. Drawing the rest from reference TRBV25-1 and TRBJ2-5, the complete variable domain is EADIYQTPRYLVIGTGKKITLECSQTMGHDKMYWYQQDPGMELHLIHYSYGVNSTEKGDLSSESTVSRIRTEHFPLTLESARPSHTSQYLCASSEYEPGHHQETQYFGPGTRLLVL.

This clonotype was found a few times. The gene calls are TRBV5-5 and TRBJ2-7; 8 positions agree with TRBD1. Germline V gives CDR1 SGHKS, CDR2 YYEKEE (reference sequence). The CDR3 totals 14 residues. V lost 2 bases, J lost 2 bases, and 3 bases stayed unmatched. CDR3 sequence (DNA): TGTGCCAGCAGCTTTGGGACAGGCGCCTACGAGCAGTACGTC. It codes for CASSFGTGAYEQYV.

The table lists this clonotype with a few counts. V gene TRBV4-1 combines with J gene TRBJ2-5; the D gene is possibly TRBD1 (7 bases). V dropped 3 bases and J dropped 7 bases, with 15 bases sitting between them. In germline, CDR1 is MGHRA, CDR2 YSYEKL. CDR3 length: 14 residues. The CDR3 sequence is CASSHRGTDGTQYF. CDR3 coding DNA: TGCGCCAGCAGCCACCGGGGGACAGACGGGACCCAGTACTTC.

This clonotype was seen many times. J is TRBJ2-3 and V is TRBV7-9, with D hard to call. Germline V gives CDR1 SEHNR, CDR2 FQNEAQ (reference sequence). V lost 0 bases, J lost 2 bases, and 9 bases lay in between. The CDR3 spans 15 residues. CDR3 protein: CASSLALAVTDTQYF. The CDR3 DNA sequence: TGTGCCAGCAGCTTAGCGCTGGCGGTCACAGATACGCAGTATTTT.

In this sample, this clonotype turned up a few times. V gene TRBV12-3 or TRBV12-4 combines with J gene TRBJ1-1; 7 nucleotides line up with TRBD1. This CDR3 region has 13 residues. V was clipped by 4 bases and J by 5 bases; unmatched bases: 4. As DNA, the CDR3 is TGTGCCAGCAGTTCTCGACAGGGTACTGAAGCTTTCTTT. This sequence encodes CASSSRQGTEAFF.

This clonotype was observed at least ten times. The chain uses TRBV10-3 and TRBJ1-1; a weak D match, TRBD1 (6 bases). Trimming cost V 6 bases and J 0 bases, with 14 bases left between them. Germline V gene sequence: CDR1 ENHRY, CDR2 SYGVKD. CDR3 length: 15 residues. The CDR3 bases are TGTGCCATCAGAGATGAACAGGGCATGAACACTGAAGCTTTCTTT. Translation gives CAIRDEQGMNTEAFF.

The chain carries TRBV7-2 and TRBJ2-5, with D possibly TRBD1 on 6 matching bases. V gave up 1 base and J gave up 4 bases, with 16 bases separating them. CDR3 size: 16 residues. In germline, CDR1 is SGHTA, CDR2 FQGNSA. The CDR3 is CASSLGLGQWGETQYF. The CDR3 DNA reads as TGTGCCAGCAGCTTAGGCCTCGGACAGTGGGGAGAGACCCAGTACTTC.

This clonotype has ten or more counts. The genes are TRBV7-9 and TRBJ1-2; 10 positions match TRBD1. CDR1 and CDR2 (germline): SEHNR, FQNEAQ (reference sequence). The J segment lost 8 bases and the V segment lost 5 bases, leaving 8 bases of the junction unmatched. This CDR3 is built from 14 residues. CDR3 in DNA: TGTGCCAGCAGCACGCGACAGGGGGCGTCAGGCTACACCTTC. Translating it yields CASSTRQGASGYTF.

In this sample, this clonotype turned up many times. The V call is TRBV6-5, the J call TRBJ1-1; TRBD1 aligns across 7 bases. Germline values: CDR1 MNHEY, CDR2 SVGAGI. CDR3 length: 12 amino acids. Trimming removed 5 bases from V and 5 bases from J; junction bases left unmatched: 2. CDR3 bases: TGTGCCAGCAGTCAGACAGGGACTGAAGCTTTCTTT. Protein product: CASSQTGTEAFF.

This clonotype has ten or more counts. This sequence joins TRBV12-3 or TRBV12-4 and TRBJ1-1, with D tentatively TRBD1 (5 bases). The V end lost 5 bases, the J end lost 1 base, and 14 bases lay between the germline ends. The CDR3 spans 15 residues. CDR3 nucleotide sequence: TGTGCCAGCAGTCTCTCCAGCGGGGCGAACACTGAAGCTTTCTTT. Translating it yields CASSLSSGANTEAFF.

This clonotype was detected ten times or more. The chain joins TRBV6-5 to TRBJ2-3, with D maybe TRBD1 (6 bases). Trimming shortened V by 5 bases and J by 5 bases, and 8 bases separated the two germline ends. The length of the CDR3 is 12 residues. Germline V lookup: CDR1 MNHEY, CDR2 SVGAGI. Here the CDR3 reads CASSNREDTQYF. The DNA for the CDR3 is TGTGCCAGCAGTAACAGGGAAGATACGCAGTATTTT.

Ten or more counts support this clonotype. This chain connects TRBV28 to TRBJ1-3, with D tentatively TRBD1 (5 bases). Between the trimmed V and J ends, which lost 3 bases and 3 bases, there was a span of 9 bases. This CDR3 is built from 14 residues. The germline CDR1 and CDR2 sequences are MDHEN and SYDVKM. The CDR3 spells CASSFQGVGNTIYF. The CDR3 DNA reads as TGTGCCAGCAGTTTTCAAGGGGTTGGAAACACCATATATTTT. Variable domain in full (rest from reference TRBV28 and TRBJ1-3): DVKVTQSSRYLVKRTGEKVFLECVQDMDHENMFWYRQDPGLGLRLIYFSYDVKMKEKGDIPEGYSVSREKKERFSLILESASTNQTSMYLCASSFQGVGNTIYFGEGSWLTVV.

This clonotype was seen a single time. The J gene is TRBJ2-2, the V gene TRBV24-1, with D perhaps matching TRBD2 (6 bases). V was shortened by 2 bases and J by 5 bases, with 11 bases between the two germline ends. This CDR3 has 15 residues. The germline V gene has CDR1 KGHDR and CDR2 SFDVKD. The CDR3 sequence: CATSDSGRRTGELFF. The CDR3 nucleotides read TGTGCCACCAGTGATTCAGGGAGGAGGACCGGGGAGCTGTTTTTT.

The V gene is TRBV20-1, the J gene TRBJ1-5, with TRBD1 as a possible D gene (5 bases). Germline assignment: CDR1 DFQATT and CDR2 SNEGSKA (reference sequence). The CDR3 covers 14 residues. The V end lost 5 bases, the J end lost 1 base, and 12 bases lay between the germline ends. The CDR3 coding sequence is TGCAGTGCTTTCCAGGGATCCAGCAATCAGCCCCAGCATTTT. It specifies CSAFQGSSNQPQHF.

This clonotype was observed many times. The CDR3 sequence is CASSLGQGTGELFF. DNA for the CDR3: TGTGCCAGCAGCTTGGGACAGGGGACCGGGGAGCTGTTTTTT. The J gene is TRBJ2-2, the V gene TRBV7-9, with 10 bases lining up with TRBD1. CDR3 size: 14 residues. Germline loops: CDR1 SEHNR, CDR2 FQNEAQ (reference sequence). With V trimmed by 3 bases and J by 5 bases, 0 bases remained unmatched.